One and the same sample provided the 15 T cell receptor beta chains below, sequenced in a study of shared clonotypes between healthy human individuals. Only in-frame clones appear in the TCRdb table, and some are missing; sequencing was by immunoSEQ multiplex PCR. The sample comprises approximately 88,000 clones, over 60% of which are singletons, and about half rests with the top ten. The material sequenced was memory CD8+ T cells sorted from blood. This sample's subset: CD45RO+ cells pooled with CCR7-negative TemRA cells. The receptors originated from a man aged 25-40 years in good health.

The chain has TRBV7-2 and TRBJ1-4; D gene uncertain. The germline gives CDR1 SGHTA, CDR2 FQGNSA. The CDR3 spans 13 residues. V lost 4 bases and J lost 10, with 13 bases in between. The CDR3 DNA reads TGTGCCAGCAGCTCTCGGGCGTCTGGAAAACTGTTTTTT. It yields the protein CASSSRASGKLFF. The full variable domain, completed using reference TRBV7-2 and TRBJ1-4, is GAGVSQSPSNKVTEKGKDVELRCDPISGHTALYWYRQSLGQGLEFLIYFQGNSAPDKSGLPSDRFSAERTGGSVSTLTIQRTQQEDSAVYLCASSSRASGKLFFGSGTQLSVL.

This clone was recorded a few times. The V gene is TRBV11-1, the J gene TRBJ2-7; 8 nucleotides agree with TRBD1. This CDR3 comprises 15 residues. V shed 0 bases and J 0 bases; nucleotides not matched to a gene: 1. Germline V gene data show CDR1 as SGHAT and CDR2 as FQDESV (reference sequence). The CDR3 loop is CASSLADRGSYEQYF. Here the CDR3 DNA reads TGTGCCAGCAGCTTAGCCGACAGGGGCTCCTACGAGCAGTACTTC.

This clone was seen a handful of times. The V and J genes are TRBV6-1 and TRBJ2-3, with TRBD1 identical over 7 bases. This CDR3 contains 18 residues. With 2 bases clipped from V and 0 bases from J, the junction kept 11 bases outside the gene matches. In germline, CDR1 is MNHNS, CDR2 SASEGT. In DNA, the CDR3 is TGTGCCAGCAGTGAAATGAGGGGGCCCGGTCACAGCACAGATACGCAGTATTTT. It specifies CASSEMRGPGHSTDTQYF.

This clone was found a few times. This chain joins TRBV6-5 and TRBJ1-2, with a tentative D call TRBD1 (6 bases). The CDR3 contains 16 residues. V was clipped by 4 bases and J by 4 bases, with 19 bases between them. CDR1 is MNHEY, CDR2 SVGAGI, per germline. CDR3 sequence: CASSSTSWGLGYGYTF. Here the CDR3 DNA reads TGTGCCAGCAGTTCCACCTCCTGGGGGCTCGGCTATGGCTACACCTTC.

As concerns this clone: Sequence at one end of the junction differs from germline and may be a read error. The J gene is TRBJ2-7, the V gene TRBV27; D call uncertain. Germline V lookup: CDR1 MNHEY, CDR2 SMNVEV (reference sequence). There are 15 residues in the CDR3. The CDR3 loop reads CASSLSGRYLYGQYF. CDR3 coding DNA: TGTGCCAGCAGTTTATCGGGCCGCTACCTCTACGGGCAGTACTTC.

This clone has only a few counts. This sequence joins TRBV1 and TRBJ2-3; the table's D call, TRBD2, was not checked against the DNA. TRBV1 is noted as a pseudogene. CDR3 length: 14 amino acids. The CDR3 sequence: CTSSQAPCTDTQYF. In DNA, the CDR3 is TGCACCAGCAGCCAAGCCCCCTGCACAGATACGCAGTATTTT.

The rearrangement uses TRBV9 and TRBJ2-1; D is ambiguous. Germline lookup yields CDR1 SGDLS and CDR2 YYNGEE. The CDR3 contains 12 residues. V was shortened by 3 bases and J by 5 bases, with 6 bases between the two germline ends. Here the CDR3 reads CASSDLHNEQFF. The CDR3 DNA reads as TGTGCCAGCAGCGACTTACACAATGAGCAGTTCTTC.

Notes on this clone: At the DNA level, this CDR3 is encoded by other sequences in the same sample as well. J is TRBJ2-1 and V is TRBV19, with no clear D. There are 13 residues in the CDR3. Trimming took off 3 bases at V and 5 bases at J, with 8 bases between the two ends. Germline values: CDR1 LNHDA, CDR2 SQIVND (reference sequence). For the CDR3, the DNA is TGTGCCAGTAGTATCACCCATAACAATGAGCAGTTCTTC. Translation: CASSITHNNEQFF. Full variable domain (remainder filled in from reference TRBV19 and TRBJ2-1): DGGITQSPKYLFRKEGQNVTLSCEQNLNHDAMYWYRQDPGQGLRLIYYSQIVNDFQKGDIAEGYSVSREKKESFPLTVTSAQKNPTAFYLCASSITHNNEQFFGPGTRLTVL.

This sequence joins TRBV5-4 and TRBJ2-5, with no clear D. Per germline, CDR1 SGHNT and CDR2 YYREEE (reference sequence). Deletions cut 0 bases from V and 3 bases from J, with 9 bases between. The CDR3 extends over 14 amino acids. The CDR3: CASSLALSEETQYF. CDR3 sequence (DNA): TGTGCCAGCAGCTTGGCTTTGTCAGAAGAGACCCAGTACTTC.

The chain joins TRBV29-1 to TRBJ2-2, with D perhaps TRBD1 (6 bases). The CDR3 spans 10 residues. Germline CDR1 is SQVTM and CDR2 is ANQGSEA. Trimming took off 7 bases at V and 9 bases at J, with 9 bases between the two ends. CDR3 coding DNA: TGCAGCGCACAGGGACGGGAGCTGTTTTTT. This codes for CSAQGRELFF.

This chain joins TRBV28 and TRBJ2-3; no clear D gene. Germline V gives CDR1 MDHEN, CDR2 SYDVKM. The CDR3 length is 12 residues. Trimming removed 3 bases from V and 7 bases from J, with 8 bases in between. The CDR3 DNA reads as TGTGCCAGCAGTTTGCGTCAGTATACGCAGTATTTT. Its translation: CASSLRQYTQYF.

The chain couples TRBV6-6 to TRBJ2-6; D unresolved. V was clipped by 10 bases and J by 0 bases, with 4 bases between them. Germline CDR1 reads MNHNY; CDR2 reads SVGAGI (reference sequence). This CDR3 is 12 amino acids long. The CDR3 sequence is CATDSGANVLTF. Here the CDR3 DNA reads TGTGCCACTGACTCTGGGGCCAACGTCCTGACTTTC.

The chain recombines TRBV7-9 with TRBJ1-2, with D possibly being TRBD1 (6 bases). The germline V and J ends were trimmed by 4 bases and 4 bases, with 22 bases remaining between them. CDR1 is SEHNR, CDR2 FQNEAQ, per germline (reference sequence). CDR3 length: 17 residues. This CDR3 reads CASSSREGGGDAYGYTF. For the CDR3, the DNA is TGTGCCAGCAGCTCAAGGGAAGGAGGGGGTGACGCCTATGGCTACACCTTC.

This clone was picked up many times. CDR3 protein: CASSYAKSGYEQFF. The DNA of the CDR3 is TGTGCCAGCAGTTACGCCAAATCGGGCTATGAGCAGTTCTTC. The chain links TRBV6-5 to TRBJ2-1; D gene uncertain. V gave up 2 bases and J gave up 8 bases, with 13 bases separating them. This CDR3 contains 14 residues. Per germline, CDR1 MNHEY and CDR2 SVGAGI.

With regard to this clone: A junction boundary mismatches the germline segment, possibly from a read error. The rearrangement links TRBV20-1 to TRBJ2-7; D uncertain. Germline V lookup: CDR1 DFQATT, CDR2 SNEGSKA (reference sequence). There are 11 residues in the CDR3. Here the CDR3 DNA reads TGCAGTGCTAGAGATCCCCCGGCTTTAAACTTC. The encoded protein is CSARDPPALNF.